This T cell receptor beta chain appears in the sequencing data of a study of shared clonotypes between healthy human individuals. The study's findings and limits: Memory subsets generally showed lower estimated richness than naive subsets.

TCRdb's table, derived via immunoSEQ multiplex PCR, lists solely in-frame clones and lacks some. The sample lists approximately 980,000 clones; about 80% were seen once. The CDR3 runs to 14 residues. Germline assignment: CDR1 MNHEY and CDR2 SMNVEV (reference sequence). V was clipped by 6 bases and J by 6 bases, with 16 bases between them. This clone was seen a few times. Antigen specificity is unknown. The gene calls are TRBV27 and TRBJ2-3, with D possibly being TRBD2 (6 bases). The receptor was derived from a man younger than 35 in good health. Sequencing was performed on memory CD4+ T cells sorted from blood. Subset noted: CD45RA-negative fraction. The CDR3 nucleotides are TGTGCCAGCAGAGTGGGACTGTTTGTGGATACGCAGTATTTT. Translating it yields CASRVGLFVDTQYF.